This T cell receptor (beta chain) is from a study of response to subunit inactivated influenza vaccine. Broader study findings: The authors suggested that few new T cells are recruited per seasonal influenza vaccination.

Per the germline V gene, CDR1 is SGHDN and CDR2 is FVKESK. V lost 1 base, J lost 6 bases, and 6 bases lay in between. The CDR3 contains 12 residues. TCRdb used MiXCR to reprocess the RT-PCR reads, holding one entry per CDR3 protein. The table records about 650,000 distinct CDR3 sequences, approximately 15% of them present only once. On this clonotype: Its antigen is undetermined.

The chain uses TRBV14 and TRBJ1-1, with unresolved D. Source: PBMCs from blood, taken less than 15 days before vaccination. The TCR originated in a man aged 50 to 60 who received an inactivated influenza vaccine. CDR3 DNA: TGTGCCAGCAGCCAAGGACAACCTGAAGCTTTCTTT. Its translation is CASSQGQPEAFF.